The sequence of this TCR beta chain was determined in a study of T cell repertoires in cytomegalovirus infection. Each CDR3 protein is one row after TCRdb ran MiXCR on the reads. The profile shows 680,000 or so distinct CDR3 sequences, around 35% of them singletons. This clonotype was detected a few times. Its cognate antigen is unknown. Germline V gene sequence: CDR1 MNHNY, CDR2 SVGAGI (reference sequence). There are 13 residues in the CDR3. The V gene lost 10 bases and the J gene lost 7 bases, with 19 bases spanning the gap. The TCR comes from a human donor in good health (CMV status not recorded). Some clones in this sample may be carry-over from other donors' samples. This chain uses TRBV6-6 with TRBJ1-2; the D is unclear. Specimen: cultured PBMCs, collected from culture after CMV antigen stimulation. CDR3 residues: CATSTWSAGGYTF. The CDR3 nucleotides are TGTGCCACCAGCACGTGGAGTGCGGGTGGCTACACCTTC.